Listed below are T cell receptor beta chains from one sample, sequenced in a study of T-cell memory formation after mild COVID-19. TCRdb reprocessed the 5' RACE reads via MiXCR and lists one record per CDR3 protein. The sample has under 200,000 distinct CDR3 sequences, 10% to 15% seen once. The sample was PBMCs or a T cell subset sorted from them (not recorded which). These receptors were obtained from a man aged 18 to 29 who had mild COVID-19 (a few samples of this study predate the infection). Cell type and time point are not known. Both conserved end residues are part of each CDR3. The D gene is left open where the match is weak. Not every row has a clone size; where given, it reads once, few, many or a size class.

>TRBV11-3|TRBJ2-2|NA|NA
CASSSTSFDGELFF
TGTGCCAGCAGCTCGACCTCATTCGACGGGGAGCTGTTTTTT
>TRBV5-4|TRBJ1-3|NA|NA
CASSLGYSGNTIYF
TGTGCCAGCAGCTTAGGATACTCTGGAAACACCATATATTTT
>TRBV7-8|TRBJ1-1|NA|NA
CASSRQEETEAFF
TGTGCCAGCAGCCGACAGGAAGAGACTGAAGCTTTCTTT
>TRBV3-1|TRBJ2-5|NA|few
CASSQGDSETQYF
TGTGCCAGCAGCCAGGGGGACTCAGAGACCCAGTACTTC
>TRBV20-1|TRBJ2-1|NA|few
CSARDGGGPRPQEQFF
TGCAGTGCTAGAGATGGTGGGGGTCCCCGGCCCCAAGAGCAGTTCTTC
>TRBV10-3|TRBJ1-1|NA|few
CAISGAENTEAFF
TGTGCCATCAGTGGGGCTGAGAACACTGAAGCTTTCTTT
>TRBV5-5|TRBJ2-7|TRBD1|many
CASSLDAGTGGYEQYF
TGTGCCAGCAGCTTGGATGCCGGGACAGGGGGCTACGAGCAGTACTTC
>TRBV3-1|TRBJ2-3|NA|NA
CASRLRQSTDTQYF
TGTGCCAGCAGGCTACGACAAAGCACAGATACGCAGTATTTT
>TRBV19|TRBJ2-4|TRBD1|few
CASTPTGTGIQYF
TGTGCCAGTACCCCAACCGGGACAGGGATACAGTACTTC
>TRBV9|TRBJ1-2|TRBD1|few
CASSKTGRRANYGYTF
TGTGCCAGCAGCAAGACAGGGCGAAGAGCTAACTATGGCTACACCTTC
>TRBV28|TRBJ1-6|NA|NA
CAGCDTGSNSPLHF
TGTGCCGGCTGCGATACGGGGAGTAATTCACCCCTCCACTTT
>TRBV7-2|TRBJ2-3|NA|NA
CASSFVRSIPDTQYF
TGTGCCAGCAGCTTCGTCCGCTCCATCCCAGATACGCAGTATTTT
>TRBV12-3/TRBV12-4|TRBJ2-4|TRBD2|once
CASSLNSGGRGNIQYF
TGTGCCAGCAGTTTGAATAGCGGGGGCCGTGGGAACATTCAGTACTTC
>TRBV5-1|TRBJ2-2|NA|NA
CASSTDGRTGELFF
TGCGCCAGCAGCACCGACGGCCGTACCGGGGAGCTGTTTTTT
>TRBV28|TRBJ1-4|TRBD1|few
CASTLTGTANEKLFF
TGTGCCAGCACCCTAACCGGGACAGCTAATGAAAAACTGTTTTTT
>TRBV20-1|TRBJ2-7|TRBD1|NA
CSASSQGQGLTGQYF
TGCAGTGCATCGTCGCAAGGACAGGGGCTTACGGGGCAGTACTTC
>TRBV6-2/TRBV6-3|TRBJ2-7|NA|few
CASSYSMEAYEQYF
TGTGCCAGCAGTTACTCGATGGAGGCCTACGAGCAGTACTTC